This is a list of T cell receptor beta chains from one sample in a study of blood T cell repertoires in COVID-19. TCRdb keeps only in-frame clones here, not all; method: immunoSEQ multiplex PCR. The table has 300,000 to 400,000 clones, more than 70% seen once; the top ten hold over 2%. Sequencing was done on a sample of peripheral blood. The receptors were sampled from a woman aged 55-75 years with COVID-19, enrolled during active disease. Each CDR3 is given without its conserved first and last residue. Each record gives: V gene, clone size, J gene, CDR3 protein. For some rows the clone size is stated as once, few or many, or as a class when expanded; others skip it.

V gene: TRBV14; clone size: NA; J gene: TRBJ1-1; CDR3 protein: ASSQDIRVGNTEAF
V gene: TRBV2; clone size: NA; J gene: TRBJ2-7; CDR3 protein: ASTDPGQALEQY
V gene: TRBV19; clone size: once; J gene: TRBJ1-5; CDR3 protein: ASSIGQGPQPQH
V gene: TRBV5-1; clone size: NA; J gene: TRBJ1-1; CDR3 protein: ASSLNQNTEAF
V gene: TRBV7-2; clone size: NA; J gene: TRBJ1-5; CDR3 protein: ASSPRGQSNQPQH
V gene: TRBV5-1; clone size: NA; J gene: TRBJ2-1; CDR3 protein: ASSLFVGIGTSGESEQF
V gene: TRBV7-2; clone size: NA; J gene: TRBJ2-1; CDR3 protein: ASSYVGTSVTNEQF
V gene: TRBV28; clone size: NA; J gene: TRBJ1-1; CDR3 protein: ASRLQGAAVEAF
V gene: TRBV11-2; clone size: once; J gene: TRBJ1-1; CDR3 protein: ASSSGFRAF
V gene: TRBV5-5; clone size: once; J gene: TRBJ2-1; CDR3 protein: ASSITGTTNEQF
V gene: TRBV6-5; clone size: NA; J gene: TRBJ1-6; CDR3 protein: ASKLLNSPLH
V gene: TRBV19; clone size: once; J gene: TRBJ1-1; CDR3 protein: ASSLGQWNTEAF
V gene: TRBV7-8; clone size: NA; J gene: TRBJ1-2; CDR3 protein: ASSPSRDHYGYT
V gene: TRBV11-2; clone size: NA; J gene: TRBJ2-1; CDR3 protein: ASGRTGVEQF
V gene: TRBV6-5; clone size: NA; J gene: TRBJ1-1; CDR3 protein: ATGGGAMNTEAF
V gene: TRBV5-6; clone size: NA; J gene: TRBJ1-2; CDR3 protein: ASSQPGADYASLLKNA
V gene: TRBV5-5; clone size: once; J gene: TRBJ1-6; CDR3 protein: ASSRRQGEGSSPLH
V gene: TRBV19; clone size: NA; J gene: TRBJ1-1; CDR3 protein: ASSSAGQVNTEAF
V gene: TRBV6-2/TRBV6-3; clone size: NA; J gene: TRBJ1-1; CDR3 protein: ASSADRANGGKAF
V gene: TRBV7-6; clone size: NA; J gene: TRBJ2-7; CDR3 protein: ASSLDGPGGHYEQY
V gene: TRBV5-1; clone size: NA; J gene: TRBJ2-7; CDR3 protein: ASRPLRDSVKNEQY
V gene: TRBV7-9; clone size: NA; J gene: TRBJ2-5; CDR3 protein: ASSTELLTETQY
V gene: TRBV11-2; clone size: NA; J gene: TRBJ1-2; CDR3 protein: ASSLGGGYGYT
V gene: TRBV9; clone size: NA; J gene: TRBJ2-6; CDR3 protein: ASSAGQGASRGANVLT
V gene: TRBV6-5; clone size: NA; J gene: TRBJ1-1; CDR3 protein: AVSRLQGSTEAF
V gene: TRBV18; clone size: NA; J gene: TRBJ2-7; CDR3 protein: ASSPLPRGSYEQY
V gene: TRBV29-1; clone size: once; J gene: TRBJ1-2; CDR3 protein: SVGMKGALGGYT
V gene: TRBV28; clone size: NA; J gene: TRBJ1-4; CDR3 protein: ASITAGSNEKLF
V gene: TRBV6-5; clone size: once; J gene: TRBJ2-7; CDR3 protein: ASSSFGTSNR
V gene: TRBV19; clone size: NA; J gene: TRBJ2-4; CDR3 protein: ASSLPARRNIQY
V gene: TRBV3-1/TRBV3-2; clone size: NA; J gene: TRBJ1-2; CDR3 protein: ASSQDEAWGYT
V gene: TRBV30; clone size: NA; J gene: TRBJ1-6; CDR3 protein: AWGLRTYNSPLH
V gene: TRBV5-4; clone size: NA; J gene: TRBJ1-3; CDR3 protein: ASSLMASGVAGNTIY
V gene: TRBV7-6; clone size: NA; J gene: TRBJ2-3; CDR3 protein: ASSLVPTGSSTDTQY
V gene: TRBV21-1; clone size: NA; J gene: TRBJ2-2; CDR3 protein: ASSTYRDRGLTGELF
V gene: TRBV29-1; clone size: NA; J gene: TRBJ1-2; CDR3 protein: SVENVPRVYGYT
V gene: TRBV11-2; clone size: NA; J gene: TRBJ1-2; CDR3 protein: ASSFQGAKNYGYT
V gene: TRBV7-2; clone size: NA; J gene: TRBJ2-3; CDR3 protein: ASSFKAGGPTDTQY
V gene: TRBV7-8; clone size: NA; J gene: TRBJ1-1; CDR3 protein: ASSLQGQGMGAF
V gene: TRBV7-7; clone size: NA; J gene: TRBJ2-1; CDR3 protein: ASSLVAGGSNEQF
V gene: TRBV27; clone size: NA; J gene: TRBJ2-1; CDR3 protein: ASSLRGLTSSYNEQF
V gene: TRBV23-1; clone size: few; J gene: TRBJ1-5; CDR3 protein: ASSRGGSNQPQH
V gene: TRBV28; clone size: NA; J gene: TRBJ2-3; CDR3 protein: ASRLGGGATDTQY
V gene: TRBV6-5; clone size: NA; J gene: TRBJ1-6; CDR3 protein: ASRDSNSPLH
V gene: TRBV6-6; clone size: NA; J gene: TRBJ1-5; CDR3 protein: ASSLGGDQPQH
V gene: TRBV5-1; clone size: NA; J gene: TRBJ2-1; CDR3 protein: ASSRTGYSEQF
V gene: TRBV5-1; clone size: NA; J gene: TRBJ1-4; CDR3 protein: ASTDRGDEKLF